The T cell receptor beta chain under discussion was sequenced for a study of blood T cells in healthy people across ages. The germline V and J ends were trimmed by 6 bases and 4 bases, with 9 bases remaining between them. Germline CDR1 WSHSY, CDR2 SAAADI. The CDR3 is made up of 12 amino acids. Ranging in age from about 6 to 90, the donors were healthy Caucasian individuals from Russia. A minimum of 6.5 million PBMCs was isolated per sample. Primed by a sample-barcoded 5' primer and a J-beta primer mix, a second PCR proceeded for 7 to 11 cycles. TCRdb re-called the 5' RACE reads through MiXCR, storing one row per CDR3 protein. The sample lists around 1,000,000 distinct CDR3 sequences; 35% to 45% were seen once.

The chain employs TRBV10-2 and TRBJ1-1; a weak D match, TRBD1 (5 bases). The sequence derives from a man younger than 35 in good health. What was sequenced was blood. CDR3 protein: CASRYRGTEAFF. The CDR3, as DNA: TGCGCCAGCAGGTATAGGGGCACTGAAGCTTTCTTT.